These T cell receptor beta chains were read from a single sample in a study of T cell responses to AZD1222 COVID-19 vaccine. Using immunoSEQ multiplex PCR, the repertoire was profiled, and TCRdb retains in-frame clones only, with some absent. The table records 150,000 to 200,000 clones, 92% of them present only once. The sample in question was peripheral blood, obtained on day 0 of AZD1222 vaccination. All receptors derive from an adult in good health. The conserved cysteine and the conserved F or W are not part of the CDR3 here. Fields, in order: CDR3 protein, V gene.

ASSQRTGENTEAF	TRBV11-2
ASSPGTGALAIY	TRBV5-1
ASRLRGGNQPQH	TRBV6-5
ASSQLPREANEKLF	TRBV5-1
SGQGRGNTEAF	TRBV29-1
ATSEASGEYYNEQF	TRBV24-1
ASSETGSYQPQH	TRBV2
ASSVGGGEAGELF	TRBV9
ASRRQGLNTEAF	TRBV3-1/TRBV3-2
ASSLNGNYGYT	TRBV27